This TCR beta chain was recorded in a study of blood T cell repertoires in COVID-19. Study-level information: Spain, Italy and the United States supplied samples that represented acute and convalescent COVID-19. From T cells, B-cell-depleted T cells, or PBMCs came the material, which was cDNA or gDNA.

Source study methods: Reference gene primers were amplified, and this amplification served to estimate nucleated cell counts. Assay: immunoSEQ multiplex PCR; the TCRdb copy retains only in-frame clones and omits some. V and J calls and clone size are copied from that table; D and trimming were computed from the DNA. Among about 360,000 clones listed, around 87% were seen once. The CDR3 length is 11 residues. V lost 6 bases and J lost 9, with 12 bases in between. Germline V gene lookup returns CDR1 SQVTM and CDR2 ANQGSEA. The sequencing input was peripheral blood. The rearrangement links TRBV29-1 to TRBJ2-1, with D maybe TRBD1 (6 bases). This TCR derives from a human donor in a cohort sampled during active COVID-19. As DNA, the CDR3 is TGCAGCGTATTAAAAGGGGGTGAGCAGTTCTTC. It specifies CSVLKGGEQFF.